Following are 3 T cell receptor beta chains from one sample sequenced in a study of T cells in Graves' hyperthyroidism and ophthalmopathy. The investigators amplified TCR beta CDR3 regions from RNA transcripts. First-round RT-PCR of the TCR CDR3 relied on the HTBI primer set. TCRdb reprocessed the multiplex PCR reads with MiXCR, giving one entry per CDR3 protein. The sample lists 600,000 to 650,000 distinct CDR3 sequences; roughly 17% were seen once. Input material: blood. The receptors come from a woman between 25 and 40 years old with Graves' hyperthyroidism.

This clonotype was detected many times. The J gene is TRBJ1-5, the V gene TRBV6-5, with D hard to call. CDR3 length: 15 residues. The V end was cut by 2 bases, the J end by 2 bases, with 10 bases between. Germline loops: CDR1 MNHEY, CDR2 SVGAGI. CDR3 nucleotide sequence: TGTGCCAGCAGTTACGGAATGGGCGGCAATCAGCCCCAGCATTTT. As protein: CASSYGMGGNQPQHF.

This clonotype was counted a few times. The rearrangement uses TRBV10-3 and TRBJ2-7; 7 bases fit TRBD2. CDR3 length: 12 residues. V was pared by 6 bases and J by 5 bases, with 4 bases of the junction left unmatched. Looked up from germline, CDR1 is ENHRY and CDR2 is SYGVKD. The CDR3 protein is CAISVGGDEQYF. DNA of the CDR3: TGTGCCATCAGCGTGGGGGGGGACGAGCAGTACTTC.

This clonotype was detected once. A junction end diverges from the germline sequence, so it may reflect a read error. The V call is TRBV20-1, the J call TRBJ1-1; no definite D call. The length of the CDR3 is 15 residues. Per germline, CDR1 DFQATT and CDR2 SNEGSKA (reference sequence). The CDR3 bases are TGCAGTACTAGAGGAGGCACAGCCCCGAACACTGAAGCTTTCTTT. This codes for CSTRGGTAPNTEAFF.